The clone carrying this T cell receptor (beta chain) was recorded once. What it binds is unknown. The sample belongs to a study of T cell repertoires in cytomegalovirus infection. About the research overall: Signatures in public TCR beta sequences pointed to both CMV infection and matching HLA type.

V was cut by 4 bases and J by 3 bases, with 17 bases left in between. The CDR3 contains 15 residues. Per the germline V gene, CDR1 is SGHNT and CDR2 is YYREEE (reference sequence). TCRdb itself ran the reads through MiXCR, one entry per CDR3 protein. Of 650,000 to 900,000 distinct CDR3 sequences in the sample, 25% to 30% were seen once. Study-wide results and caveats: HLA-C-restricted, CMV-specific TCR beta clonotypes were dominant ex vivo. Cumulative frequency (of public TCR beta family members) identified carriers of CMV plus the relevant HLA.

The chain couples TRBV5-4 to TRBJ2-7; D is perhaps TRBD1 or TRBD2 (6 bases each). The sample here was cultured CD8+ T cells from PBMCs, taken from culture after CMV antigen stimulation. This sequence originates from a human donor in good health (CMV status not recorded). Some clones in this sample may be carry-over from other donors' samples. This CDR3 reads CASSHGWGASYEQYF. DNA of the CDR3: TGTGCCAGCAGCCACGGGTGGGGGGCGAGCTACGAGCAGTACTTC.